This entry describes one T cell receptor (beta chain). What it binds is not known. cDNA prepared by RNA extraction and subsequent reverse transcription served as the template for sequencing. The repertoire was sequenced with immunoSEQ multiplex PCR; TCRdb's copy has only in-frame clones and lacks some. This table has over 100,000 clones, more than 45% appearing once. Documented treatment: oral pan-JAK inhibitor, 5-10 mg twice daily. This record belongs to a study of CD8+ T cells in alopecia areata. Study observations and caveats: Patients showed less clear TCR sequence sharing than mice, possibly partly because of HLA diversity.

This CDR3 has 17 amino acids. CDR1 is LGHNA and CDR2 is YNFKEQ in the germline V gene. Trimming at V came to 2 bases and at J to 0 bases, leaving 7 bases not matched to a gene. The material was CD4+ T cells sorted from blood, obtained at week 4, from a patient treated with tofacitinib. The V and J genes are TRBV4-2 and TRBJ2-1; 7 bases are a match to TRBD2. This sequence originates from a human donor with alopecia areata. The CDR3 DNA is TGTGCCAGCAGCCAAAAGGGCGGGGGTACCTCCTACAATGAGCAGTTCTTC. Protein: CASSQKGGGTSYNEQFF.